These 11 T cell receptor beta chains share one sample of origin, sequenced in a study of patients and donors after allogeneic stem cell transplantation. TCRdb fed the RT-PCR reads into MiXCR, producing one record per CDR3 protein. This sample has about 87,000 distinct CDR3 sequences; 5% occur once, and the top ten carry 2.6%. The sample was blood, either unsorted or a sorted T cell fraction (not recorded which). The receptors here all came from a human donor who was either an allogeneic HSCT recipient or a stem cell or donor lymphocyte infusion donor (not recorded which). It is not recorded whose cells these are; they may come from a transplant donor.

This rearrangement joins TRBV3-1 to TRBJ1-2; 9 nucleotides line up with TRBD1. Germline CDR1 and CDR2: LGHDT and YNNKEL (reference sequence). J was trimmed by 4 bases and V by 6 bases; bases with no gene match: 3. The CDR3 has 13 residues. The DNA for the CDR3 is TGTGCCAGCAGGCGACAGGGGGGCTATGGCTACACCTTC. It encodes CASRRQGGYGYTF.

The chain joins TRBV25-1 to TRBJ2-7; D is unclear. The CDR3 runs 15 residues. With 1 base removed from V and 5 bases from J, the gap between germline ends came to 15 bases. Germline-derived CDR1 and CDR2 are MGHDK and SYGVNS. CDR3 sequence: CASSESDFLYDEQYF. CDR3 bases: TGTGCCAGCAGTGAATCGGATTTCCTCTACGACGAGCAGTACTTC.

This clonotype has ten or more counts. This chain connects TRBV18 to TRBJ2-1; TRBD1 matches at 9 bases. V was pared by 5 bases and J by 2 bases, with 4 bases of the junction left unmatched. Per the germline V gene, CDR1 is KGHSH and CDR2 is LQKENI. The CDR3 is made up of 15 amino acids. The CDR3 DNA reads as TGTGCCAGCTCAGAGGGACAGGGTGCCTACAATGAGCAGTTCTTC. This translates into CASSEGQGAYNEQFF.

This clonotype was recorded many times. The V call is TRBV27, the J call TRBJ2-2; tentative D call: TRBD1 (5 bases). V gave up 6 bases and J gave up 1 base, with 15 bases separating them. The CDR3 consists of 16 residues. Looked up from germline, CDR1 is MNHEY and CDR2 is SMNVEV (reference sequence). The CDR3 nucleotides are TGTGCCAGCAGCGTGGACATCAGGAGGAACACCGGGGAGCTGTTTTTT. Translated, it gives CASSVDIRRNTGELFF.

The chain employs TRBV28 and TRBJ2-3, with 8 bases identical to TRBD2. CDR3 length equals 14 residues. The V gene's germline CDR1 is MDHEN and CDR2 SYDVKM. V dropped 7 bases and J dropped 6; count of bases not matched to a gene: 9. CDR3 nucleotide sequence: TGTGCCAGCAATTACGGGAGGGCCTGGGATACGCAGTATTTT. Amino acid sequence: CASNYGRAWDTQYF. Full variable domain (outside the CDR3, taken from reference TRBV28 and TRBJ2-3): DVKVTQSSRYLVKRTGEKVFLECVQDMDHENMFWYRQDPGLGLRLIYFSYDVKMKEKGDIPEGYSVSREKKERFSLILESASTNQTSMYLCASNYGRAWDTQYFGPGTRLTVL.

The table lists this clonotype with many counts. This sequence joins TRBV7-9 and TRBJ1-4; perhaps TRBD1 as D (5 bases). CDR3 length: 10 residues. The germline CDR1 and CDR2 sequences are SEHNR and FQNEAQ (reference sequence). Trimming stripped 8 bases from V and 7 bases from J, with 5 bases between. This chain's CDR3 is CASGGEKLFF. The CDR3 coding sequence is TGTGCCAGCGGGGGTGAAAAACTGTTTTTT.

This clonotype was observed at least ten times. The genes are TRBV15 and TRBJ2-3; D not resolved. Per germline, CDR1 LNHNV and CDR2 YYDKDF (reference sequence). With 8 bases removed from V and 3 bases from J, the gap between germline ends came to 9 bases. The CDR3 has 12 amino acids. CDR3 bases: TGTGCCACCGGGCGCGATACAGATACGCAGTATTTT. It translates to CATGRDTDTQYF.

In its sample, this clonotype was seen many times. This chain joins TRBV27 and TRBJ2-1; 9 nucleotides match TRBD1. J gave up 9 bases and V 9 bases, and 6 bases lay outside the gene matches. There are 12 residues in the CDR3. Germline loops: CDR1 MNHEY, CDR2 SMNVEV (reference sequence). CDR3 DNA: TGTGCCAGTAGGGACAGGGAGGGTGAGCAGTTCTTC. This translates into CASRDREGEQFF.

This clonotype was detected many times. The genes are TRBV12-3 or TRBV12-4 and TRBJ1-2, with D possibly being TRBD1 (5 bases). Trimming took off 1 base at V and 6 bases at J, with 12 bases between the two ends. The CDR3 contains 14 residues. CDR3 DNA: TGTGCCAGCAGTTTAGGAGAGGGGAGCGATGGCTACACCTTC. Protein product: CASSLGEGSDGYTF.

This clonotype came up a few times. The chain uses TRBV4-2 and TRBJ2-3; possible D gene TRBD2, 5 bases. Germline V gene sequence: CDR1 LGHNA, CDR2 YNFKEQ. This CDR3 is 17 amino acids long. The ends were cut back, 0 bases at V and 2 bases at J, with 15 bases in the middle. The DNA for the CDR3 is TGTGCCAGCAGCCAAGAGGGTGGGAGAGGCGCCACAGATACGCAGTATTTT. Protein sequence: CASSQEGGRGATDTQYF.

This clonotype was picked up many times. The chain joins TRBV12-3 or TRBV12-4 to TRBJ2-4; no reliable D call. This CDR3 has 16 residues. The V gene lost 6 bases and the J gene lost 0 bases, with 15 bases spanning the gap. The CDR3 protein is CASSPGRRLAKNIQYF. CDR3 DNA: TGTGCCAGCAGCCCTGGACGGAGACTAGCCAAAAACATTCAGTACTTC.